This T cell receptor beta chain was recovered during a study of blood T cell repertoires in COVID-19. Study-wide background: Samples representing acute and convalescent COVID-19 were sourced from the United States, Italy and Spain. Sources were T cells, B-cell-depleted T cells, or PBMCs; the material itself was cDNA or gDNA.

CDR1 is LGHDT and CDR2 is YNNKEL in the germline V gene (reference sequence). V shed 0 bases and J shed 3 bases, with 9 bases lying between them. The CDR3 is made up of 15 amino acids. In the original analysis: How many nucleated cells were present was estimated from reference gene primer amplification. Sequencing used immunoSEQ multiplex PCR; TCRdb keeps in-frame clones, though not all of them. Clonal size and the V and J genes are those of that table, whereas D and trimming came from the DNA. Seen here are roughly 150,000 clones, more than 65% observed once, and the top ten hold roughly 7.2%. The specimen sequenced was peripheral blood. J is TRBJ1-5 and V is TRBV3-1 (or the pseudogene TRBV3-2); D is unclear. The TCR comes from a woman aged 50 to 60 in a cohort sampled during active or convalescent COVID-19. The DNA for the CDR3 is TGTGCCAGCAGCCAAGAGGGCGGGATCAATCAGCCCCAGCATTTT. Translated, it gives CASSQEGGINQPQHF.